One sample yielded the 4 T cell receptor beta chains listed below, sequenced in a study of CD8+ T cells in alopecia areata. Following RNA extraction, reverse transcription yielded cDNA that acted as the sequencing template. The assay was immunoSEQ multiplex PCR, and TCRdb's table has in-frame clones only and misses some. The specimen has about 110,000 clones, none found just once. The sample consisted of lesional skin. Every receptor here comes from a C3H/HeJ mouse with alopecia areata. The strain bears MHC haplotype H2-k.

Points on this clone: Mouse gene names apply. The sequenced fragment ends 4 residues before the CDR3 boundary, so the rest is inferred from the germline J gene. The rearrangement links TRBV5 to TRBJ2-5; 9 bases are a match to TRBD1. This CDR3 is 14 amino acids long. CDR1 is LGHNA and CDR2 is YNLKQL in the germline V gene (reference sequence). This CDR3 is CASSPGTGRDTQYF. The DNA read from the CDR3 is TGTGCCAGCAGCCCCGGGACAGGGAGGGAC.

As regards this clone: Genes and germline come from the mouse. The observed sequence ends 4 residues before the CDR3 terminus, with the missing tail filled in from the germline J gene. The rearrangement joins TRBV13-3 to TRBJ2-5; 11 positions agree with TRBD2. This CDR3 contains 14 residues. Germline CDR1 reads NNHDY; CDR2 reads SYVADS. CDR3 in amino acids: CASNWGGAEDTQYF. CDR3 bases read: TGTGCCAGCAACTGGGGGGGCGCAGAAGAC.

This clone has a count of ten or more. At residue 13, the DNA translation does not agree with TCRdb's protein; the protein displayed here is the one encoded by the DNA. Mouse names are used for the genes. The DNA ends 3 residues before the CDR3 does, and the rest of the CDR3 is filled in from the germline J gene. This chain joins TRBV13-1 and TRBJ1-3, with 7 bases identical to TRBD1. The CDR3 sequence is 16 residues long. From germline, CDR1 is NSHNY and CDR2 SYGAGN. V gave up 1 base and J gave up 0 bases; unmatched junction bases: 4. CDR3 residues: CASSDWDRNSGNTLYF. The DNA read from the CDR3 is TGTGCCAGCAGTGATTGGGACAGAAATTCTGGAAATACG.

This clone was counted ten times or more. All gene names here are mouse names. Read coverage stops 4 residues before the CDR3 terminus; the germline J gene supplies the remainder. The chain uses TRBV13-3 and TRBJ2-5; a possible D gene is TRBD2 (6 bases). The CDR3 is 15 residues long. V was cut by 1 base and J by 0 bases, with 9 bases left in between. The V gene's germline CDR1 is NNHDY and CDR2 SYVADS. The CDR3 sequence: CASSDMGTNQDTQYF. The CDR3 DNA, read in part, is TGTGCCAGCAGTGATATGGGGACTAACCAAGAC.